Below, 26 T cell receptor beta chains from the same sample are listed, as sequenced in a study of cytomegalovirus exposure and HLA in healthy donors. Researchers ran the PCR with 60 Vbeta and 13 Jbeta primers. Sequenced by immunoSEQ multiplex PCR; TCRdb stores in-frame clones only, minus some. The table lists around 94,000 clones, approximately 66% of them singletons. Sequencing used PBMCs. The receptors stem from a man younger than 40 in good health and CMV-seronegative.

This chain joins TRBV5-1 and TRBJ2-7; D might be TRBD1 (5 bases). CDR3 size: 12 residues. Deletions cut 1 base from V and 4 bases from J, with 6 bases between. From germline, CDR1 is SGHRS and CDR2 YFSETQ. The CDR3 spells CASSLYRYEQYF. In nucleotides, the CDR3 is TGCGCCAGCAGCTTGTACAGGTACGAGCAGTACTTC.

CDR3 sequence: CASSSAGPGGTTGELFF. DNA for the CDR3: TGTGCCAGCAGCTCCGCTGGGCCAGGGGGGACCACCGGGGAGCTGTTTTTT. This chain links TRBV7-9 with TRBJ2-2; TRBD1 might be the D (7 bases). Germline CDR1 and CDR2: SEHNR and FQNEAQ (reference sequence). This CDR3 contains 17 residues. The V end lost 4 bases, the J end lost 4 bases, and 19 bases lay between the germline ends.

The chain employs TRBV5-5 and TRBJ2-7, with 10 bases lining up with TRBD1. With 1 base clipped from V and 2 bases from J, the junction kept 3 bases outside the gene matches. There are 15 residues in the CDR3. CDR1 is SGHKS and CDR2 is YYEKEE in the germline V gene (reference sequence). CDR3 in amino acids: CASSLSGTGAYEQYF. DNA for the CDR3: TGTGCCAGCAGCTTGTCTGGGACAGGGGCCTACGAGCAGTACTTC.

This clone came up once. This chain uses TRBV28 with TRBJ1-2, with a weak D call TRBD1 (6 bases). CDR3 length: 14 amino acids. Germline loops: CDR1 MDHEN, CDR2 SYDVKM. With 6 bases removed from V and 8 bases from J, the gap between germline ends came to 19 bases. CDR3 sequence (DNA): TGTGCCAGCAGCCGGGACAACTTGAAAAACGGCTACACCTTC. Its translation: CASSRDNLKNGYTF.

The CDR3 here is CASSLAPQGLYGYTF. For the CDR3, the DNA is TGTGCCAGCAGCTTGGCCCCGCAGGGCCTATATGGCTACACCTTC. The V gene is TRBV5-5, the J gene TRBJ1-2, with D perhaps matching TRBD1 (5 bases). Germline V gene data show CDR1 as SGHKS and CDR2 as YYEKEE (reference sequence). The CDR3 is made up of 15 amino acids. Trimming cost V 0 bases and J 5 bases, with 14 bases left between them.

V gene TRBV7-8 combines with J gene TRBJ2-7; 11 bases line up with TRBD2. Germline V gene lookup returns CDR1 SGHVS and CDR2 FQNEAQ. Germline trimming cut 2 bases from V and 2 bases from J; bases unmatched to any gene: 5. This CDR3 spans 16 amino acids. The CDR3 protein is CASSLWQTSGAYEQYF. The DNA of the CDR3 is TGTGCCAGCAGCTTATGGCAGACTAGCGGGGCCTACGAGCAGTACTTC.

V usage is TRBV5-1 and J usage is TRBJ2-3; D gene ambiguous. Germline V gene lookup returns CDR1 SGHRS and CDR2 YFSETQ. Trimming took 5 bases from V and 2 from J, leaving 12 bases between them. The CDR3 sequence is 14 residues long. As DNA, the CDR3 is TGCGCCAGCAGTGAACAGTCCGCCACAGATACGCAGTATTTT. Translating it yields CASSEQSATDTQYF.

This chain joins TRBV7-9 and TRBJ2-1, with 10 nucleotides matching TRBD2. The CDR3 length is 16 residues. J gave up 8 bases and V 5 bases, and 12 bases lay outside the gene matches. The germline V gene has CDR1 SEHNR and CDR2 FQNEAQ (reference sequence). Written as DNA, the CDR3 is TGTGCCAGCAGCGAGAGACGGCTAGCGGGGGCCGATGAGCAGTTCTTC. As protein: CASSERRLAGADEQFF. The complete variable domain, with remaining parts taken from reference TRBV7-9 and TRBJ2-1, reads DTGVSQNPRHKITKRGQNVTFRCDPISEHNRLYWYRQTLGQGPEFLTYFQNEAQLEKSRLLSDRFSAERPKGSFSTLEIQRTEQGDSAMYLCASSERRLAGADEQFFGPGTRLTVL.

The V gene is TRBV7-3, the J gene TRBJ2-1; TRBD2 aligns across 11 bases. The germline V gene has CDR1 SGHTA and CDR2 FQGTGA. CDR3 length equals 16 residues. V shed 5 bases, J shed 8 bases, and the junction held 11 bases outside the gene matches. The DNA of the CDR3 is TGTGCCAGCAGCCCCCGTAGCGGGAGGGCCGGAGATGAGCAGTTCTTC. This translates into CASSPRSGRAGDEQFF.

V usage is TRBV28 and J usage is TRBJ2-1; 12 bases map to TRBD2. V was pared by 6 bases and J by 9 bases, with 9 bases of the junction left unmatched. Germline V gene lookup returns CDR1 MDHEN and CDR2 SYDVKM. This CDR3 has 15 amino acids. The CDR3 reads CASSLLAGGPPEQFF. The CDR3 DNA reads TGTGCCAGCAGCCTTCTAGCGGGAGGGCCTCCTGAGCAGTTCTTC.

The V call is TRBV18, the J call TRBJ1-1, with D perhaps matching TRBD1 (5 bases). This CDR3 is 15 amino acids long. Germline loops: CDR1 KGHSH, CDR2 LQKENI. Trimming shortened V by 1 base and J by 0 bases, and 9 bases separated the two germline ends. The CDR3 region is CASSPRAGLNTEAFF. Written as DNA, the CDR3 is TGTGCCAGCTCACCACGGGCAGGGTTGAACACTGAAGCTTTCTTT.

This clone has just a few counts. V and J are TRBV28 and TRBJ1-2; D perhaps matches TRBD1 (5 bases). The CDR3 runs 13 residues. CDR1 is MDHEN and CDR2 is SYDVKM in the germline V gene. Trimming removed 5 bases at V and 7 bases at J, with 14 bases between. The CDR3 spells CASSARVLGGYTF. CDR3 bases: TGTGCCAGCAGTGCCAGGGTATTAGGTGGCTACACCTTC.

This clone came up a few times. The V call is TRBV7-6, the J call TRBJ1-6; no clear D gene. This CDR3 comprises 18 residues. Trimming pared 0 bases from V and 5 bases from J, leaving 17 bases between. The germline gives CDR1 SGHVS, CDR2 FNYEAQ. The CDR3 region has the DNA TGTGCCAGCAGCTTAGCGCGGGCTACAGACCTTGATAATTCACCCCTCCACTTT. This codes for CASSLARATDLDNSPLHF.

DNA for the CDR3: TGTGCCAGCAGTTCCGTGGAGGGCCAAACCTACAATGAGCAGTTCTTC. Protein product: CASSSVEGQTYNEQFF. The chain employs TRBV27 and TRBJ2-1; maybe TRBD2 (6 bases). Trimming left V 4 bases short and J 2 bases short, with 15 bases between. Germline V gene data show CDR1 as MNHEY and CDR2 as SMNVEV (reference sequence). The CDR3 runs to 16 residues.

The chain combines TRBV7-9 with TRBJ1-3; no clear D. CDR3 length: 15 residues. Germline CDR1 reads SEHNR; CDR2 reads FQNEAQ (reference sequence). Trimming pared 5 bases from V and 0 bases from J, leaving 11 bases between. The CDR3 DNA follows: TGTGCCAGCAGCAACCCGGTCCGCTCTGGAAACACCATATATTTT. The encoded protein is CASSNPVRSGNTIYF.

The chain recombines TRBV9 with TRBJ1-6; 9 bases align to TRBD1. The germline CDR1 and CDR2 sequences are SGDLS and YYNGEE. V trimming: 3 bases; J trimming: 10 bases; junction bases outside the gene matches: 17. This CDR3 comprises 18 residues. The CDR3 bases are TGTGCCAGCAGCGCCGCCGGGACAGGGTACTTTCTAGGGTCACCCCTCCACTTT. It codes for CASSAAGTGYFLGSPLHF.

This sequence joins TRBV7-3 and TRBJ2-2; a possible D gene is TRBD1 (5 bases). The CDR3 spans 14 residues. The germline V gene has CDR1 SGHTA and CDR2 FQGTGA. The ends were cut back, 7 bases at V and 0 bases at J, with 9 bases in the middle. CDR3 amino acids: CASNPGPNTGELFF. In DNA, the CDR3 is TGTGCCAGCAACCCAGGGCCGAACACCGGGGAGCTGTTTTTT.

CDR3: CASSRQVSSYNEQFF. The CDR3 DNA follows: TGTGCCAGCAGCCGACAGGTGAGCTCCTACAATGAGCAGTTCTTC. The V and J genes are TRBV7-2 and TRBJ2-1; a possible D gene is TRBD1 (6 bases). CDR3 size: 15 residues. The germline gives CDR1 SGHTA, CDR2 FQGNSA. Trimming shortened V by 5 bases and J by 0 bases, and 11 bases separated the two germline ends.

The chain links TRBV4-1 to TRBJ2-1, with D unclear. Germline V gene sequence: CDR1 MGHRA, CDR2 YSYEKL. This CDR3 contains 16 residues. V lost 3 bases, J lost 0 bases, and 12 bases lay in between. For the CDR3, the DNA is TGCGCCAGCAGCCAGCCGGGTCCCCACTCCTACAATGAGCAGTTCTTC. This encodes CASSQPGPHSYNEQFF.

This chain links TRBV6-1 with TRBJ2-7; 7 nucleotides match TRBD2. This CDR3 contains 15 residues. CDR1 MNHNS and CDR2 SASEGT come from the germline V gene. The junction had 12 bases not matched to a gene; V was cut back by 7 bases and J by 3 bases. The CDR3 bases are TGTGCCAGCACCAATCTCTTAGGCGGGGGCTACGAGCAGTACTTC. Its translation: CASTNLLGGGYEQYF.

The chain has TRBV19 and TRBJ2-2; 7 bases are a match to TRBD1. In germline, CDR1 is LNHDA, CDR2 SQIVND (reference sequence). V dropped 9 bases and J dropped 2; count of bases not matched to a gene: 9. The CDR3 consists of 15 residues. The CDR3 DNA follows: TGTGCCAGCCACAAGGGGACAGTTAACACCGGGGAGCTGTTTTTT. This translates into CASHKGTVNTGELFF.

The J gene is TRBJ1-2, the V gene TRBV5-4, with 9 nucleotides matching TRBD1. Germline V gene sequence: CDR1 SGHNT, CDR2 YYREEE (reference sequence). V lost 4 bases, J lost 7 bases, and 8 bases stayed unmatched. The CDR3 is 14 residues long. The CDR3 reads CASSGIQGASGYTF. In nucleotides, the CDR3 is TGTGCCAGCAGCGGCATACAGGGGGCGAGTGGCTACACCTTC.

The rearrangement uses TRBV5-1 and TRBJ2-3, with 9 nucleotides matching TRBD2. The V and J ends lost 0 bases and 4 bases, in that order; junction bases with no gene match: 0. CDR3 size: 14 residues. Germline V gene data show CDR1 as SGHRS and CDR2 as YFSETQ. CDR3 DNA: TGCGCCAGCAGCTTGGGACTAGCGGCAGATACGCAGTATTTT. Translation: CASSLGLAADTQYF. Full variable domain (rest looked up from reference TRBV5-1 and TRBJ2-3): KAGVTQTPRYLIKTRGQQVTLSCSPISGHRSVSWYQQTPGQGLQFLFEYFSETQRNKGNFPGRFSGRQFSNSRSEMNVSTLELGDSALYLCASSLGLAADTQYFGPGTRLTVL.

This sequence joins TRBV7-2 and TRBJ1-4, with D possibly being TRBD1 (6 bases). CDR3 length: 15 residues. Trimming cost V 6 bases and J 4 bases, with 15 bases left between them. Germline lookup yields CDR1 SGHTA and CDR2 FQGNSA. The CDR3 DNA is TGTGCCAGCAGGCGAATTGGACAGTATAATGAAAAACTGTTTTTT. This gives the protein CASRRIGQYNEKLFF.

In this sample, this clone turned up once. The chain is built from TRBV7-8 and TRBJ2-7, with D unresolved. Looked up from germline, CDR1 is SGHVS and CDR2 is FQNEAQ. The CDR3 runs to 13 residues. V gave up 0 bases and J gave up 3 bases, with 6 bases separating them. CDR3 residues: CASSLAPHYEQYF. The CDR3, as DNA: TGTGCCAGCAGCTTAGCGCCACACTACGAGCAGTACTTC. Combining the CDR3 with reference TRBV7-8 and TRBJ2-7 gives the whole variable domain GAGVSQSPRYKVAKRGQDVALRCDPISGHVSLFWYQQALGQGPEFLTYFQNEAQLDKSGLPSDRFFAERPEGSVSTLKIQRTQQEDSAVYLCASSLAPHYEQYFGPGTRLTVT.

CDR3 residues: CASSQVAFTHNEQYF. DNA of the CDR3: TGCGCCAGCAGCCAAGTAGCTTTCACCCATAACGAGCAGTACTTC. The chain has TRBV4-1 and TRBJ2-7; D remains unclear. V shed 1 base and J shed 5 bases, with 15 bases lying between them. This CDR3 region has 15 residues. Germline loops: CDR1 MGHRA, CDR2 YSYEKL.